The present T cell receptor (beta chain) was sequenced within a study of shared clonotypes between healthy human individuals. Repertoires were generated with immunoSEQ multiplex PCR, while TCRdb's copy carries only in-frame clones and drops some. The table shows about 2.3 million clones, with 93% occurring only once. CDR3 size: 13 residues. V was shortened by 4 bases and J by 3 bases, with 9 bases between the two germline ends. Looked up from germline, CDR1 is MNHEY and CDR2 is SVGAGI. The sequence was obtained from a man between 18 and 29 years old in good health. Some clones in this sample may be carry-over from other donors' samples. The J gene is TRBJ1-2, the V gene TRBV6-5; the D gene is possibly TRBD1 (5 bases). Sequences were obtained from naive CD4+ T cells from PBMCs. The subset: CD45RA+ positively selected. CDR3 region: CASSSPGDYGYTF. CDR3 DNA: TGTGCCAGCAGTTCCCCGGGGGACTATGGCTACACCTTC.